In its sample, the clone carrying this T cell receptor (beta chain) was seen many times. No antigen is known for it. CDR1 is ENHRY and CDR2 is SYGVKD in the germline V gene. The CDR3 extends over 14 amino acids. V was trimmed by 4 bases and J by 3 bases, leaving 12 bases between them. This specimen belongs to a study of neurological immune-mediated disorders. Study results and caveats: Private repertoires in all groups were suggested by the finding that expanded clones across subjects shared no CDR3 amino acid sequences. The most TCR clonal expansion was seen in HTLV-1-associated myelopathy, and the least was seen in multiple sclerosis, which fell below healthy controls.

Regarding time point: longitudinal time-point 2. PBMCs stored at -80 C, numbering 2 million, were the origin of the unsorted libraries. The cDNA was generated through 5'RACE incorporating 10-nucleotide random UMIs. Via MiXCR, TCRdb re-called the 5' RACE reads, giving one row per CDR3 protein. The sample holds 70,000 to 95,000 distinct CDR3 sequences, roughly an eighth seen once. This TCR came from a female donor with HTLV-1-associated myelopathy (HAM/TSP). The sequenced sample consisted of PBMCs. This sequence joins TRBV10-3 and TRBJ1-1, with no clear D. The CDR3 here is CAISVGFGDTEAFF. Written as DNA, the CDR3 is TGTGCCATCAGTGTCGGATTTGGGGACACTGAAGCTTTCTTT.